This T cell receptor beta chain was observed in a study of CD8+ T cells in alopecia areata (dated by TCRdb to the late 2010s). Concerning the study at large: Treated patients were enrolled in an open-label pilot trial of oral tofacitinib at 5 to 10 mg twice daily for moderate-to-severe alopecia areata. Patients stayed on tofacitinib for 6 to 18 months and then had 6 months of follow-up off drug so that delayed response and recurrence could be assessed. Disease severity in treated patients was measured with the SALT score, which quantifies the percentage of affected scalp surface area. High-throughput TCRbeta sequencing was used to examine T cell clonal expansion in alopecia areata in both the C3H/HeJ mouse model and human patients. On the human side, TCRbeta sequencing was run on scalp tissue and on sorted CD4+ and CD8+ peripheral blood T cells from healthy controls and from alopecia areata patients with either patchy or totalis/universalis disease. Tofacitinib-treated patients had biopsies at baseline and at 4 and 24 weeks of treatment, with a later scalp biopsy in several patients. Scalp clonality was compared among normal scalp (n=4), patchy alopecia areata scalp (n=8), and alopecia totalis/universalis scalp (n=8). RNA was extracted with the PAXgene miRNA kit for fixed scalp, the miRNeasy kit for PBMCs, and the RNeasy kit for mouse skin. Amplification of TCRbeta CDR3 regions was done by immunoSEQ multiplex PCR using 35 Vbeta forward primers and 13 Jbeta reverse primers.

CDR1 LGHNA and CDR2 YSLEER are derived from the germline V gene. Its CDR3 holds 15 amino acids, cysteine through phenylalanine. Only the CDR3 portion is preserved as DNA: 45 bases, with reading frame beginning at the first base. Trimming removed 0 bases from V and 5 bases from J; the gene matches leave 5 bases unexplained. This specimen's treatment or condition label, per the study, means: oral pan-JAK inhibitor, 5-10 mg twice daily. Lesional scalp punch biopsies and peripheral blood were collected from alopecia areata patients. PBMCs were isolated by density centrifugation and stained for CD3, CD4 and CD8, and CD4+ and CD8+ T cells were sorted on a FACSAria. For this clone: Its antigen target is currently unknown. Base quality data are lacking; no much larger clone is found one base away.

What the authors observed across the whole study: Compared with normal scalp, lesional scalp, particularly in alopecia totalis/universalis, had higher clonality and more expanded CD8+ clones, which suggests antigenic drive. Shared TCR sequences between patients were less evident than in mice, which may be partly attributable to HLA diversity in the patient population. During tofacitinib treatment, many expanded lesional clones remained in scalp and blood, and this persistence may partly explain relapse after treatment is stopped. Because the treated cohort was small and had just a single nonresponder, larger studies are needed to establish links between baseline CD8+ expansion and response. Unlike mouse skin, which is dominated by gammadelta T cells, normal human skin has resident alphabeta T cells that are also sequenced, and this complicates analysis of the scalp TCR repertoire. With tofacitinib, both scalp clonality and the number of expanded CD8+ clones among the top 100 scalp clones went down significantly.

The method was the immunoSEQ multiplex PCR assay. RNA was extracted from all samples and reverse transcribed into cDNA as template for TCR sequencing. SuperScript III was used for first-strand cDNA synthesis, primed with a 2:1 mix of oligo-dT and random hexamers. A synthetic immune receptor repertoire was used to assess amplification bias, and residual bias was removed computationally. In the authors' own workflow: Raw reads were preprocessed to remove errors, and CDR3 was defined by IMGT conventions from the conserved cysteine to phenylalanine. Clonality was calculated as 1 minus Shannon entropy normalized by log2 of the number of productive unique TCRs. CD4 or CD8 identity of scalp clones was inferred by cross-referencing scalp TCRbeta sequences with sorted blood CD4 and CD8 repertoires. TCRdb's version of the immuneACCESS table is confined to in-frame rearrangements and falls short of the full clone set. An unresolved V gene accounts for under half of the shortfall where checked; the remainder is of unknown origin. V, J and clone size were drawn from that table, and D and trimming were deduced from the DNA. The sample contains some 200,000 clones, 40% to 45% of them found a single time. The biggest ten clones account for around 3% of the sample.

This sample comprised CD4+ T cells sorted from blood, obtained at approximately week 36, from a patient treated with tofacitinib. This receptor chain uses TRBV4-3 and TRBJ2-7; 9 junctional bases match TRBD1. This TCR derives from a human donor with alopecia areata. The DNA sequence is as follows: TGCGCCAGCAGCCAAGATACAGGGGGCGAACACGAGCAGTACTTC. The resulting protein is CASSQDTGGEHEQYF.